This T cell receptor beta chain originates from a study of regulatory T cells in long-lasting Graves disease. This clonotype was seen at least ten times. The germline CDR1 and CDR2 sequences are DFQATT and SNEGSKA (reference sequence). The CDR3 loop spans 14 amino acids. Germline trimming cut 3 bases from V and 8 bases from J; bases unmatched to any gene: 4. Time point given: newly diagnosed GD, antithyroid drugs for less than 3 months. Following extraction of RNA from PBMCs, that RNA was used to make the TCR library. Xi'an, China, was home to the endocrinology department that provided patients. Building of the TCR beta libraries involved iRepertoire HTBI primers and Arm-PCR of CDR3 regions. TCRdb fed the multiplex PCR reads into MiXCR, producing one record per CDR3 protein. Here the sample spans hundreds of thousands of distinct CDR3 sequences, approximately 13% being singletons. These data are also associated with another study on T cells in Graves' hyperthyroidism and ophthalmopathy.

The sequence was collected from a man aged 25-40 years with Graves disease. Sequences were derived from peripheral blood mononuclear cells (PBMCs), sampled at new diagnosis, from a patient treated with antithyroid drugs. The chain carries TRBV20-1 and TRBJ2-1; TRBD2 matches at 13 bases. CDR3 nucleotides: TGCAGTGCTAGTGGACTAGCGGGAGAGGATGAGCAGTTCTTC. Its translation: CSASGLAGEDEQFF.